The rows below give T cell receptor beta chains drawn from one sample of a study of spatial heterogeneity in lung cancer. TCRdb processed the 5' RACE reads anew with MiXCR; each CDR3 protein has one entry. Among around 13,000 distinct CDR3 sequences listed, less than 4.5% were seen once. The specimen comprised lung tumor tissue, sampled at surgery. These receptors came from a male donor with early-stage non-small cell lung cancer. The CDR3 runs from the conserved cysteine through the conserved F or W. D genes are given only for firm matches. The size field is filled for only some rows; it gives once, few, many or a size class.

D gene,V gene,CDR3 length,clone size,J gene,CDR3 DNA,CDR3 protein
NA,TRBV30,17,NA,TRBJ1-3,TGTGCCTGGAGTGTTGTCGCAGGGAGTCACTCTGGAAACACCATATATTTT,CAWSVVAGSHSGNTIYF
NA,TRBV9,14,many,TRBJ1-4,TGTGCCAGCAGCCCCGACACGCGCGGGAAAAAACTGTTTTTT,CASSPDTRGKKLFF
NA,TRBV24-1,15,many,TRBJ2-6,TGTGCCACCAGTGACCCCAACTCTGGGGCCAACGTCCTGACTTTC,CATSDPNSGANVLTF
NA,TRBV7-2,16,NA,TRBJ1-2,TGTGCCAGCAGCTTAAGTGGGACCCACCGGGCTAATGGCTACACCTTC,CASSLSGTHRANGYTF
NA,TRBV6-5,18,many,TRBJ2-7,TGTGCCAGCAGTTACCAAACCCCCGGGGTGAGGACGACTTACGAGCAGTACTTC,CASSYQTPGVRTTYEQYF
TRBD2,TRBV20-1,15,medium-sized,TRBJ2-2,TGCAGTGCTAGGGCCGGGACTAGCGGTACCGGGGAGCTGTTTTTT,CSARAGTSGTGELFF
NA,TRBV7-9,14,many,TRBJ1-2,TGTGCCAGCAGGCAAGGAAAAACAGGCTATGGCTACACCTTC,CASRQGKTGYGYTF
TRBD1,TRBV5-6,15,NA,TRBJ2-3,TGTGCCAGCAGCTTGGGGACAGGGGGCGCCGATACGCAGTATTTT,CASSLGTGGADTQYF
NA,TRBV5-6,13,few,TRBJ2-1,TGTGCCAGCAGCTTGCCTCGCCGTGGTGAGCAGTTCTTC,CASSLPRRGEQFF
TRBD1,TRBV27,18,many,TRBJ1-1,TGTGCCAGCAGTTTACTAGGGACAGGGGTGAGGGGGAACACTGAAGCTTTCTTT,CASSLLGTGVRGNTEAFF
NA,TRBV7-2,11,many,TRBJ1-1,TGTGCCAGCAGCCTTGGACAGGAAGCTTTCTTT,CASSLGQEAFF
NA,TRBV11-2,16,medium-sized,TRBJ2-1,TGTGCCAGCAGCCCCCTCATTTCGGGAGCGAGCAATGAGCAGTTCTTC,CASSPLISGASNEQFF
NA,TRBV12-5,18,many,TRBJ2-6,TGTGCTAGTGCCTCCCCCGGGGGCTCTAGCTCTGGGGCCAACGTCCTGACTTTC,CASASPGGSSSGANVLTF
TRBD2,TRBV7-2,16,many,TRBJ2-7,TGTGCCAGCAGCTTTGCGAGCGGGAGCGTCCTGGGCGAGCAGTACTTC,CASSFASGSVLGEQYF
NA,TRBV20-1,13,many,TRBJ1-2,TGCAGTGCTAGAGATTTGCAGGGTAGGGGCTACACCTTC,CSARDLQGRGYTF
TRBD2,TRBV11-2,15,many,TRBJ2-3,TGTGCCAGCAGCTCCCCGAGCGGGAGTAGCGGTACGCAGTATTTT,CASSSPSGSSGTQYF
NA,TRBV7-9,12,many,TRBJ2-5,TGTGCCAGCAGCTATGAAATAGAGACCCAGTACTTC,CASSYEIETQYF